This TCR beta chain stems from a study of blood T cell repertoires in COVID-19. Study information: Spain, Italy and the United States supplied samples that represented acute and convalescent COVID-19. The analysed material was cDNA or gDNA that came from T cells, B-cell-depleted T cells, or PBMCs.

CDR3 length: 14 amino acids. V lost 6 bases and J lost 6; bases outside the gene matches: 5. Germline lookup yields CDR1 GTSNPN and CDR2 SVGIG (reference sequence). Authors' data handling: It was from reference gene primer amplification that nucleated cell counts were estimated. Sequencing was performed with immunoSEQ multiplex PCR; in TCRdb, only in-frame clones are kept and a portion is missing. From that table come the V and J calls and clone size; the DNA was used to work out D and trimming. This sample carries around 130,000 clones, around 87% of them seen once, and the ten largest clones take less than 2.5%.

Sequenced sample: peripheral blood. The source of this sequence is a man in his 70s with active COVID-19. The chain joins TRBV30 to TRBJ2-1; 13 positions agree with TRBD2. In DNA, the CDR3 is TGTGCCTGCTCGACTAGCGGGAGGATCAATGAGCAGTTCTTC. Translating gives CACSTSGRINEQFF.